These T cell receptor beta chains were read from a single sample in a study of early T cells in non-severe SARS-CoV-2 infection. TCRdb fed the 5' RACE reads into MiXCR, producing one record per CDR3 protein. The sample yields around 61,000 distinct CDR3 sequences, roughly an eighth seen once. Sample: whole blood. Receptor source: an adult who was a healthcare worker with PCR-confirmed SARS-CoV-2 infection or an uninfected control (not recorded which). CDR3s include the opening cysteine and the closing phenylalanine or tryptophan. The D gene is left open where the match is weak. Rows may omit the clone size; those that give it use once, few, many or a size class.

CDR3 length	J gene	D gene	clone size	V gene	CDR3 protein	CDR3 DNA
15	TRBJ1-5	TRBD1	.	TRBV18	CASSPDRGPFQPQHF	TGTGCCAGCTCACCGGACAGGGGGCCCTTTCAGCCCCAGCATTTT
16	TRBJ2-1	TRBD2	many	TRBV7-7	CASSLRASGSYNEQFF	TGTGCTAGCAGCTTAAGGGCTAGCGGGAGCTACAATGAGCAGTTCTTC
15	TRBJ2-1	TRBD2	many	TRBV3-1	CASSRSGRAGNEQFF	TGTGCCAGCAGCCGGAGCGGGAGGGCCGGGAATGAGCAGTTCTTC
16	TRBJ2-3	TRBD2	few	TRBV30	CAWSVLAGVPTDTQYF	TGTGCCTGGAGTGTACTAGCGGGGGTCCCCACAGATACGCAGTATTTT
13	TRBJ2-7	.	.	TRBV5-1	CASSMPPFYEQYF	TGCGCCAGCAGCATGCCGCCATTCTACGAGCAGTACTTC
13	TRBJ1-5	.	many	TRBV5-6	CASSPGHDQPQHF	TGTGCCAGCAGCCCAGGACACGACCAGCCCCAGCATTTT
17	TRBJ2-6	TRBD1	many	TRBV29-1	CSVGTGTGISGANVLTF	TGCAGCGTTGGTACCGGGACAGGGATCTCTGGGGCCAACGTCCTGACTTTC
15	TRBJ2-5	TRBD1	many	TRBV7-8	CASSLVGGSQGTQYF	TGTGCCAGCAGCTTAGTAGGGGGCTCCCAGGGAACCCAGTACTTC
11	TRBJ2-7	.	many	TRBV12-3/TRBV12-4	CASSLRDEQYF	TGTGCCAGCAGTTTAAGGGACGAGCAGTACTTC
15	TRBJ2-3	TRBD2	many	TRBV11-3	CASSLDALAADTQYF	TGTGCCAGCAGCTTAGACGCCCTAGCGGCAGATACGCAGTATTTT
15	TRBJ2-1	TRBD1	.	TRBV4-1	CASSFPDRDYNEQFF	TGCGCCAGCAGCTTCCCGGACAGGGACTACAATGAGCAGTTCTTC
17	TRBJ2-1	.	many	TRBV11-2	CASSLEPGRRSYNEQFF	TGTGCCAGCAGCTTAGAACCCGGTCGGCGGTCCTACAATGAGCAGTTCTTC
16	TRBJ2-1	.	many	TRBV5-1	CASSLVPGQGNNEQFF	TGCGCCAGCAGCTTGGTCCCGGGGCAGGGGAACAATGAGCAGTTCTTC
16	TRBJ2-7	TRBD1	many	TRBV7-6	CASSLDLGQGHNEQYF	TGTGCCAGCAGCTTGGACCTTGGACAGGGCCACAACGAGCAGTACTTC
14	TRBJ2-7	TRBD1	many	TRBV5-1	CASSLRRGPDEQYF	TGCGCCAGCAGCTTGCGCAGGGGGCCTGACGAGCAGTACTTC
14	TRBJ2-3	TRBD2	many	TRBV27	CASSLGLAADTQYF	TGTGCCAGCAGTTTAGGACTAGCAGCAGATACGCAGTATTTT
11	TRBJ2-1	.	many	TRBV7-9	CASTTANEQFF	TGTGCCAGCACGACTGCCAATGAGCAGTTCTTC
15	TRBJ1-1	.	.	TRBV6-6	CASSYSDLPPTEAFF	TGTGCCAGCAGTTACTCAGATCTACCGCCCACTGAAGCTTTCTTT
15	TRBJ2-2	.	many	TRBV20-1	CSARIVQGGAGELFF	TGCAGTGCTAGAATTGTTCAGGGTGGCGCCGGGGAGCTGTTTTTT
15	TRBJ2-3	.	.	TRBV7-9	CASSAWASGTDTQYF	TGTGCCAGCAGCGCTTGGGCTAGCGGCACAGATACGCAGTATTTT
14	TRBJ2-1	.	many	TRBV7-8	CASSLAELVSKQFF	TGTGCCAGCAGCTTAGCTGAACTAGTTTCAAAGCAGTTCTTC
13	TRBJ1-5	.	.	TRBV7-9	CASSLVGDQPQHF	TGTGCCAGCAGCTTAGTGGGGGATCAGCCCCAGCATTTT
14	TRBJ2-7	TRBD2	.	TRBV18	CASSRTSGDYEQYF	TGTGCCAGCTCCCGGACTAGCGGCGACTACGAGCAGTACTTC
14	TRBJ1-5	.	many	TRBV5-4	CASSKREDNQPQHF	TGTGCCAGCAGCAAGCGGGAAGACAATCAGCCCCAGCATTTT
12	TRBJ1-1	.	many	TRBV6-6	CASRIRNTEAFF	TGTGCCAGCAGAATACGTAACACTGAAGCTTTCTTT
13	TRBJ1-1	.	few	TRBV20-1	CSARDYYGGEAFF	TGCAGTGCTAGAGATTATTACGGAGGTGAAGCTTTCTTT
16	TRBJ2-2	TRBD2	few	TRBV6-5	CASRPTSGSFPGELFF	TGTGCCAGCAGGCCGACTAGCGGGAGCTTTCCCGGGGAGCTGTTTTTT
15	TRBJ1-4	TRBD1	few	TRBV19	CASRPRGTGEEKLFF	TGTGCCAGTAGACCTAGGGGGACAGGGGAGGAAAAACTGTTTTTT
18	TRBJ2-4	TRBD1	.	TRBV28	CASREGLRTGGAKNIQYF	TGTGCCAGCAGGGAGGGCTTAAGGACAGGGGGAGCCAAAAACATTCAGTACTTC
17	TRBJ2-1	TRBD2	many	TRBV19	CASRGVSGSGSYNEQFF	TGTGCCAGTAGGGGAGTTAGCGGGAGTGGGTCCTACAATGAGCAGTTCTTC
14	TRBJ2-1	.	.	TRBV6-4	CASRGLAAYNEQFF	TGTGCCAGCAGGGGCTTAGCGGCCTACAATGAGCAGTTCTTC
14	TRBJ1-1	.	many	TRBV5-4	CASSLGPLNTEAFF	TGTGCCAGCAGCTTGGGCCCGTTGAACACTGAAGCTTTCTTT
12	TRBJ2-5	.	many	TRBV18	CASSPNQETQYF	TGTGCCAGCTCACCAAACCAAGAGACCCAGTACTTC
11	TRBJ2-5	.	many	TRBV7-2	CASSRQETQYF	TGTGCCAGCAGCCGTCAAGAGACCCAGTACTTC
15	TRBJ2-3	TRBD2	many	TRBV5-1	CASSSPSGGTDTQYF	TGCGCCAGCAGCTCCCCAAGCGGGGGCACAGATACGCAGTATTTT
14	TRBJ1-3	.	many	TRBV6-5	CASSLQGGGNTIYF	TGTGCCAGCAGTCTTCAGGGTGGTGGAAACACCATATATTTT
16	TRBJ2-2	TRBD2	many	TRBV20-1	CSARGLAGANTGELFF	TGCAGTGCTAGAGGCCTAGCGGGAGCGAACACCGGGGAGCTGTTTTTT
15	TRBJ1-2	TRBD1	many	TRBV3-1	CASSPSDRGGYGYTF	TGTGCCAGCAGCCCTTCGGACAGGGGAGGCTATGGCTACACCTTC
15	TRBJ2-5	.	few	TRBV7-3	CASSSRGGLGETQYF	TGTGCCAGCAGCTCGAGGGGGGGATTAGGAGAGACCCAGTACTTC
19	TRBJ2-4	TRBD1	few	TRBV2	CASSGTGPAQTLNPDIQYF	TGTGCCAGCAGTGGGACAGGGCCTGCCCAAACCCTTAATCCGGACATTCAGTACTTC
15	TRBJ1-5	TRBD1	medium-sized	TRBV12-3/TRBV12-4	CASRTGQGGNQPQHF	TGTGCCAGCAGGACGGGACAGGGAGGGAATCAGCCCCAGCATTTT
14	TRBJ1-5	.	many	TRBV24-1	CATSDPTANQPQHF	TGTGCCACCAGTGACCCGACAGCAAATCAGCCCCAGCATTTT
16	TRBJ2-2	TRBD1	few	TRBV7-9	CASSLGGGASSGELFF	TGTGCCAGCAGCTTAGGAGGGGGCGCGAGCTCCGGGGAGCTGTTTTTT
14	TRBJ2-7	.	many	TRBV6-1	CASSEEPRSYEQYF	TGTGCCAGCAGTGAAGAGCCCAGATCCTACGAGCAGTACTTC
15	TRBJ2-2	.	.	TRBV4-1	CASSQGPTNTGELFF	TGCGCCAGCAGCCAGGGGCCAACGAACACCGGGGAGCTGTTTTTT
16	TRBJ1-1	.	.	TRBV11-2	CASSLWRSGMNTEAFF	TGTGCCAGCAGCTTATGGAGGAGCGGAATGAACACTGAAGCTTTCTTT
16	TRBJ2-1	.	few	TRBV11-2	CASSPSDKGPSSEQFF	TGTGCCAGCAGCCCCTCGGACAAGGGACCATCGAGTGAGCAGTTCTTC
14	TRBJ1-1	.	many	TRBV4-1	CASSQDLGEFEAFF	TGCGCCAGCAGCCAAGATCTAGGGGAGTTTGAAGCTTTCTTT
14	TRBJ2-2	.	many	TRBV20-1	CSARRTDNTGELFF	TGCAGTGCTAGGCGGACCGACAACACCGGGGAGCTGTTTTTT
15	TRBJ2-5	TRBD1	.	TRBV12-3/TRBV12-4	CASSLSRGYGETQYF	TGTGCCAGCAGTTTGTCCAGGGGGTACGGAGAGACCCAGTACTTC
14	TRBJ2-7	.	many	TRBV21-1	CASSKLPGYYEQYF	TGTGCCAGCAGCAAATTACCAGGATACTACGAGCAGTACTTC
17	TRBJ2-6	.	few	TRBV12-3/TRBV12-4	CASSWTPLGSGANVLTF	TGTGCCAGCAGTTGGACCCCCTTAGGGTCTGGGGCCAACGTCCTGACTTTC
16	TRBJ1-2	.	many	TRBV5-6	CASSSFTPMKDYGYTF	TGTGCCAGCAGCTCATTTACCCCGATGAAGGACTATGGCTACACCTTC
13	TRBJ2-3	.	many	TRBV7-9	CASSLKVADTQYF	TGTGCCAGCAGCTTAAAGGTGGCAGATACGCAGTATTTT
15	TRBJ2-7	TRBD2	.	TRBV5-1	CASSRLAGAGNEQYF	TGCGCCAGCAGCCGTCTAGCGGGAGCGGGGAACGAGCAGTACTTC
11	TRBJ2-7	.	few	TRBV29-1	CSGGENYEQYF	TGCAGCGGGGGGGAGAACTACGAGCAGTACTTC
11	TRBJ1-1	.	few	TRBV7-2	CASSPGRSAFF	TGTGCCAGCAGTCCCGGGCGAAGCGCTTTCTTT
13	TRBJ1-2	.	many	TRBV28	CASTSTWGYGYTF	TGTGCCAGCACCTCGACATGGGGCTATGGCTACACCTTC
14	TRBJ2-3	TRBD2	.	TRBV11-3	CASSIGTSADTQYF	TGTGCCAGCAGCATTGGGACTAGCGCAGATACGCAGTATTTT